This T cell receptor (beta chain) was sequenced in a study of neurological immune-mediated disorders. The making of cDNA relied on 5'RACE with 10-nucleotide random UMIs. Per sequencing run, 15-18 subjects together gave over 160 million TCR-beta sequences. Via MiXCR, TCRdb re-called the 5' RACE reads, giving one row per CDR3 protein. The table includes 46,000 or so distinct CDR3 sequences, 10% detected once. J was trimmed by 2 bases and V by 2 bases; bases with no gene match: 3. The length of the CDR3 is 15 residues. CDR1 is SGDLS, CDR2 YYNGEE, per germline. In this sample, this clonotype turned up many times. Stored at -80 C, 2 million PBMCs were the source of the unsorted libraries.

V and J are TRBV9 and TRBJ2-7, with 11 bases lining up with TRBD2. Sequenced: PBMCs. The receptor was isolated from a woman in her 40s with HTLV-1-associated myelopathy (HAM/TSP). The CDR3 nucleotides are TGTGCCAGCAGCGTTAATAGCGGGGGGGCCTACGAGCAGTACTTC. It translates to CASSVNSGGAYEQYF.